The rows below give T cell receptor beta chains drawn from one sample of a study of human T cells and chemical hapten exposure. TCRdb reanalysed the RACE reads using MiXCR and keeps one entry per CDR3 protein. The sample has roughly 130,000 distinct CDR3 sequences, more than 7.5% seen once. Sequenced sample: whole blood. These TCRs come from a male donor in good health. Some clones in this sample may be carry-over from other donors' samples. The CDR3 runs from the conserved cysteine through the conserved F or W. D genes are given only for firm matches. Clone size appears in some rows only: once, few, many, or a class for an expanded clone.

D: TRBD2; V: TRBV5-1; J: TRBJ2-5; size: NA; DNA: TGCGCCAGCTTCTCGGCACTAGCGGGAGGAGAGACCCAGTACTTC; CDR3: CASFSALAGGETQYF
D: TRBD2; V: TRBV5-1; J: TRBJ2-5; size: few; DNA: TGCGCCAGCAGCTTGAGCGGGGGAAATTTGGAGACCCAGTACTTC; CDR3: CASSLSGGNLETQYF
D: NA; V: TRBV6-5; J: TRBJ2-5; size: many; DNA: TGTGCCAGCAGTTACTCTCGGGGATCCCAAGAGACCCAGTACTTC; CDR3: CASSYSRGSQETQYF
D: NA; V: TRBV12-3/TRBV12-4; J: TRBJ1-2; size: few; DNA: TGTGCCAGCAGTTCAGATCCCTATGGCTACACCTTC; CDR3: CASSSDPYGYTF
D: NA; V: TRBV9; J: TRBJ2-7; size: few; DNA: TGTGCCAGCAGCGTAGGCATCAGTGACAGCATAGTTTACGAGCAGTACTTC; CDR3: CASSVGISDSIVYEQYF
D: TRBD2; V: TRBV5-1; J: TRBJ2-1; size: NA; DNA: TGCGCCAGCAGCCCTAGCGGGTTGAATGAGCAGTTCTTC; CDR3: CASSPSGLNEQFF
D: NA; V: TRBV6-7; J: TRBJ1-5; size: many; DNA: TGTGCCAGAGAGCGACAGGTCAGCAATCAGCCCCAGCATTTT; CDR3: CARERQVSNQPQHF
D: TRBD1; V: TRBV9; J: TRBJ1-2; size: few; DNA: TGTGCCAGCAGCGAGTACTCCGGGACAGGGGATGGCTACACCTTC; CDR3: CASSEYSGTGDGYTF
D: NA; V: TRBV11-2; J: TRBJ2-3; size: NA; DNA: TGTGCCAGCAGCTTAGAATGGGACGTGAGCGCAGATACGCAGTATTTT; CDR3: CASSLEWDVSADTQYF
D: NA; V: TRBV9; J: TRBJ1-1; size: few; DNA: TGTGCCAGCAGCGTAGGGGGGGCCTCTGAAGCTTTCTTT; CDR3: CASSVGGASEAFF
D: TRBD1; V: TRBV7-9; J: TRBJ1-1; size: few; DNA: TGTGCCAGCAGCTTTTACGGAGGGGGCCCTGGCCCGAGCACTGAAGCTTTCTTT; CDR3: CASSFYGGGPGPSTEAFF
D: NA; V: TRBV20-1; J: TRBJ2-1; size: few; DNA: TGCAGTGCTAGAGGCCCGTACAATGAGCAGTTCTTC; CDR3: CSARGPYNEQFF
D: NA; V: TRBV6-5; J: TRBJ2-7; size: many; DNA: TGTGCCAGCAGTTACGCGGCAGGACTCTCCTCCTACGAGCAGTACTTC; CDR3: CASSYAAGLSSYEQYF
D: TRBD1; V: TRBV12-3/TRBV12-4; J: TRBJ2-7; size: few; DNA: TGTGCCGTGGGACAGGGGGCCTACGAGCAGTACTTC; CDR3: CAVGQGAYEQYF
D: NA; V: TRBV20-1; J: TRBJ2-7; size: few; DNA: TGCAGTGCTAGAGGACTAGATTATTTGGGCGAGCAGTACTTC; CDR3: CSARGLDYLGEQYF
D: TRBD1; V: TRBV5-1; J: TRBJ1-4; size: NA; DNA: TGCGCCAGCAGCTCTCGACCGGGACAGGGTGAAAAACTGTTTTTT; CDR3: CASSSRPGQGEKLFF
D: TRBD1; V: TRBV12-3/TRBV12-4; J: TRBJ2-1; size: few; DNA: TGTGCCAGCAGTTTGGGGACAGCGGAGGATGAGCAGTTCTTC; CDR3: CASSLGTAEDEQFF
D: TRBD1; V: TRBV29-1; J: TRBJ1-1; size: NA; DNA: TGCAGCGCTTCCGGGACAGTGAACACTGAAGCTTTCTTT; CDR3: CSASGTVNTEAFF
D: NA; V: TRBV12-3/TRBV12-4; J: TRBJ1-5; size: many; DNA: TGTGCCAGCTCCACGAATCTGATAGGCCAGCCCCAGCATTTT; CDR3: CASSTNLIGQPQHF
D: NA; V: TRBV12-5; J: TRBJ2-3; size: many; DNA: TGTGCTAGTGCCATGCCAGATACGCAGTATTTT; CDR3: CASAMPDTQYF
D: NA; V: TRBV27; J: TRBJ2-2; size: NA; DNA: TGTGCCAGCCAGGGAAGAGGAACCGGGGAGCTGTTTTTT; CDR3: CASQGRGTGELFF
D: NA; V: TRBV14; J: TRBJ2-2; size: NA; DNA: TGTGCCAGCAGCCGATCCTACACCGGGGAGCTGTTTTTT; CDR3: CASSRSYTGELFF